Listed below are T cell receptor beta chains from one sample, sequenced in a study of long-term antiretroviral therapy in people with HIV. Clones were read by immunoSEQ multiplex PCR, and TCRdb kept only the in-frame ones, dropping some. The sample yields 10,000 to 15,000 clones, around three quarters seen once. The specimen comprised unsorted PBMCs, sampled about 3.3 years before starting antiretroviral therapy. The receptors derive from a man in his forties or fifties with HIV. Both conserved end residues are part of each CDR3. D genes are given only for firm matches. Only part of the rows carry a size: once, few, many, or a class if the clone is expanded.

j_gene | v_gene | d_gene | abundance | CDR3nt | CDR3aa
TRBJ2-3 | TRBV27 | TRBD2 | medium-sized | TGTGCCAGCCTTGATCGGGGGGACTATGATACGCAGTATTTT | CASLDRGDYDTQYF
TRBJ1-3 | TRBV19 | - | - | TGTGCCAGTAGGGCCGCGAGCTCTGGAAACACCATATATTTT | CASRAASSGNTIYF
TRBJ1-1 | TRBV7-9 | - | few | TGTGCCAGCAGCTTGGACGCCTACACTGAAGCTTTCTTT | CASSLDAYTEAFF
TRBJ2-1 | TRBV30 | - | once | TGTGCCTGGAGTTTAGGCACAGGCTTGTCAAACTCCTACAATGAGCAGTTCTTC | CAWSLGTGLSNSYNEQFF
TRBJ2-5 | TRBV7-8 | - | - | TGTGCCAGCAACCAACAAACCGGGATGCCCGCAATGTCATACCCAGAGACCCAGTACTTC | CASNQQTGMPAMSYPETQYF
TRBJ1-2 | TRBV5-1 | TRBD1 | few | TGCGCCAGCAGGACAGGGGGCGATGGCTACACCTTC | CASRTGGDGYTF
TRBJ1-4 | TRBV4-2 | TRBD1 | - | TGTGCCAGCAGCCAAGAATCCGTCGGCAGGGGGCGCCTCGGTGAAAAACTGTTTTTT | CASSQESVGRGRLGEKLFF
TRBJ2-7 | TRBV4-1 | TRBD2 | medium-sized | TGCGCCAGCAGCTTTCTTACTAGCGGGGCCTACGAGCAGTACTTC | CASSFLTSGAYEQYF
TRBJ2-1 | TRBV9 | - | - | TGTGCCAGCACTTCGGGGGCCGGCTATGAGCAGTTCTTC | CASTSGAGYEQFF
TRBJ2-3 | TRBV15 | TRBD2 | - | TGTGCCACCAGCAGACGGAGCAGCGGGAGGGGCGGAGATACGCAGTATTTT | CATSRRSSGRGGDTQYF
TRBJ2-7 | TRBV30 | TRBD2 | few | TGTGCCTGGAGTCATAGCGGGCCCTACGAGCAGTACTTC | CAWSHSGPYEQYF
TRBJ1-5 | TRBV10-3 | - | once | TGTGCCCCCAGGGGAAAGGGGGGAGCTCTACGAGGACCCAATCAGCCCCAGCATTTT | CAPRGKGGALRGPNQPQHF
TRBJ2-1 | TRBV7-9 | - | - | TGTGCCAGCAAGGCAGCGCCCTCGGAGCAGTTCTTC | CASKAAPSEQFF
TRBJ2-1 | TRBV18 | TRBD1 | - | TGTGCCAGCTCACCGGACAGGGTAGGGAATGAGCAGTTCTTC | CASSPDRVGNEQFF
TRBJ2-5 | TRBV19 | TRBD2 | - | TGTGCCAGTAGTAAGGGACTAGCGGTATACCAAGAGACCCAGTACTTC | CASSKGLAVYQETQYF
TRBJ2-7 | TRBV13 | - | few | TGTGCCAGCAGTTCCGGGACATACTACGAGCAGTACTTC | CASSSGTYYEQYF
TRBJ2-7 | TRBV4-3 | - | few | TGCGCCAGCAGCCAAGAACGCAGTGTGGCAGGGGCCTACGAGCAGTACTTC | CASSQERSVAGAYEQYF
TRBJ2-4 | TRBV19 | - | - | TGTGCCAGTAGTATAGGTCTCCTGATAGCCAAAAACATTCAGTACTTC | CASSIGLLIAKNIQYF
TRBJ1-3 | TRBV7-9 | TRBD1 | few | TGTGCCAGCAGCCCAATCGACAGGGGGATCTCTGGAAACACCATATATTTT | CASSPIDRGISGNTIYF
TRBJ2-7 | TRBV6-1 | TRBD1 | - | TGTGCCAGCAGTGATTTGTTGACAGGGGTCACCTACGAGCAGTACTTC | CASSDLLTGVTYEQYF
TRBJ2-3 | TRBV29-1 | - | - | TGCAGCGTTTCCGCCACAGATACGCAGTATTTT | CSVSATDTQYF
TRBJ2-2 | TRBV9 | TRBD2 | - | TGTGCCAGCAGCGTAACTAGCGGGAGGGTCACCGGGGAGCTGTTTTTT | CASSVTSGRVTGELFF
TRBJ2-2 | TRBV4-1 | - | large | TGCGCCAGCAGCCTAACTACAAACACCGGGGAGCTGTTTTTT | CASSLTTNTGELFF
TRBJ2-1 | TRBV4-2 | TRBD2 | once | TGTGCCAGCAGCTTCCCCCTGGGGGTAGCGGGAGGGCCCCGGGGTGAGCAGTTCTTC | CASSFPLGVAGGPRGEQFF
TRBJ2-7 | TRBV19 | - | - | TGTGCCAGTAGTTTCGGGAACGAGCAGTACTTC | CASSFGNEQYF
TRBJ2-5 | TRBV4-1 | - | - | TGCGCCAGCAGCCAAGATCGGACAGAAGAGACCCAGTACTTC | CASSQDRTEETQYF
TRBJ2-7 | TRBV28 | TRBD1 | - | TGTGCCAGCAGTTTGTCCGGGACAGTAACCTACGAGCAGTACTTC | CASSLSGTVTYEQYF
TRBJ2-2 | TRBV9 | - | - | TGTGCCAGCAGCGTAGACGTCGGGGAGCTGTTTTTT | CASSVDVGELFF
TRBJ2-1 | TRBV27 | TRBD1 | - | TGTGCCAGCAGTTTATTCCAGGGGGCTAACAATGAGCAGTTCTTC | CASSLFQGANNEQFF
TRBJ1-5 | TRBV2 | - | - | TGTGCCAGCAGTGAAGGTAGGCAGATTAATCAGCCCCAGCATTTT | CASSEGRQINQPQHF
TRBJ1-1 | TRBV4-3 | TRBD1 | - | TGCGCCAGCAGCCAGGGGTTCATGACAGGGGCAGAGGCTTTCTTT | CASSQGFMTGAEAFF
TRBJ1-2 | TRBV5-1 | TRBD1 | - | TGCGCCAGCAGCGGACAGGGGGCTGACTATGGCTACACCTTC | CASSGQGADYGYTF
TRBJ2-7 | TRBV9 | - | - | TGTGCCAGCAGCGCAGATACGGGCTCACAGGGAGAGCAGTACTTC | CASSADTGSQGEQYF
TRBJ1-4 | TRBV2 | - | - | TGTGCCACCATGGGGATCTCAACTAATGAAAAACTGTTTTTT | CATMGISTNEKLFF
TRBJ2-7 | TRBV4-3 | TRBD1 | few | TGCGCCAGCAGCCAAGAACCAGGGGGCTACGAGCAGTACTTC | CASSQEPGGYEQYF
TRBJ1-2 | TRBV7-9 | - | - | TGTGCCAGCAGCCATGGGGGGGCGCGTAGCTATGGCTACACCTTC | CASSHGGARSYGYTF
TRBJ2-7 | TRBV18 | TRBD2 | - | TGTGCCAGCCACGGGGCTAGCGGTTACGAGCAGTACTTC | CASHGASGYEQYF
TRBJ1-1 | TRBV27 | - | medium-sized | TGTGCCAGCAGTTCCTATCTTATGAACACTGAAGCTTTCTTT | CASSSYLMNTEAFF
TRBJ2-3 | TRBV11-2 | - | few | TGTGCCAGCAGCTTAGGGGGCAGGGGAACAGATACGCAGTATTTT | CASSLGGRGTDTQYF
TRBJ2-2 | TRBV5-4 | - | - | TGTGCCAGCAGCTTGATGAGGAAGAACACCGGGGAGCTGTTTTTT | CASSLMRKNTGELFF
TRBJ2-4 | TRBV11-3 | TRBD1 | - | TGTGCCAGCAGCTTAGTCCAGTCCCGGGACAGGGCCAAAAACATTCAGTACTTC | CASSLVQSRDRAKNIQYF
TRBJ1-2 | TRBV7-9 | TRBD1 | - | TGTGCCAGCACCGCCTTTGGGACAGCCAGAAACTATGGCTACACCTTC | CASTAFGTARNYGYTF